The 6 T cell receptor beta chains in this list originate from one sample, sequenced in a study of blood T cell repertoires in COVID-19 (dated by TCRdb to 2018 to 2020). Library preparation was by the immunoSEQ multiplex PCR assay. Not all clones reach the TCRdb copy of this immuneACCESS table, which keeps in-frame sequences only. Checked studies attribute under half of the gap to unresolved V genes and leave the rest unexplained. The sample table holds some 58,000 clones, of which 65% to 90% were seen once. The top ten clonotypes cover less than 1.5% of the sample. The sample taken for sequencing was peripheral blood. The receptors originated from a man between 40 and 49 years old with acute or convalescent COVID-19.

V and J are TRBV11-3 and TRBJ2-5, with TRBD2 matching over 11 bases. Germline lookup yields CDR1 SGHNT and CDR2 YENEEA. V was clipped by 1 base and J by 5 bases; unmatched bases: 6. This CDR3 spans 16 amino acids. CDR3 sequence (DNA): TGTGCCAGCAGCTTAGTACTAGCGGGGGCTGGGGAGACCCAGTACTTC. Amino acids: CASSLVLAGAGETQYF.

V gene TRBV24-1 combines with J gene TRBJ2-5, with 8 bases matching TRBD1. V trimming: 4 bases; J trimming: 2 bases; junction bases outside the gene matches: 11. CDR1 KGHDR and CDR2 SFDVKD come from the germline V gene. This CDR3 has 17 residues. Here the CDR3 DNA reads TGTGCCACCAGTGAAGGACAGGGCTATAGGGAGCAAGAGACCCAGTACTTC. Protein sequence: CATSEGQGYREQETQYF.

CDR3 protein: CASSPLGASTDTQYF. CDR3 sequence (DNA): TGTGCCAGCAGTCCCTTAGGGGCAAGCACAGATACGCAGTATTTT. The rearrangement joins TRBV6-2 or TRBV6-3 to TRBJ2-3, with D perhaps matching TRBD1 (5 bases). CDR1 is MNHEY, CDR2 SVGEGT, per germline. The CDR3 sequence is 15 residues long. V lost 5 bases and J 0 bases, leaving 12 bases between the germline ends.

The rearrangement joins TRBV5-1 to TRBJ1-1, with D unclear. Germline CDR1 is SGHRS and CDR2 is YFSETQ. The V and J ends lost 0 bases and 1 base respectively, with 10 bases between them. The CDR3 extends over 15 amino acids. The CDR3 reads CASSLVWAGNTEAFF. CDR3 in DNA: TGCGCCAGCAGCTTGGTTTGGGCTGGGAACACTGAAGCTTTCTTT. The full variable domain, in which reference TRBV5-1 and TRBJ1-1 provide the parts outside the CDR3, is KAGVTQTPRYLIKTRGQQVTLSCSPISGHRSVSWYQQTPGQGLQFLFEYFSETQRNKGNFPGRFSGRQFSNSRSEMNVSTLELGDSALYLCASSLVWAGNTEAFFGQGTRLTVV.

This clone was seen only a few times. This chain links TRBV7-2 with TRBJ1-2; 8 bases line up with TRBD1. V was clipped by 2 bases and J by 4 bases; unmatched bases: 6. This CDR3 has 15 amino acids. Germline V CDR1 and CDR2: SGHTA, FQGNSA. The CDR3 sequence: CASSLYLTGGYGYTF. In DNA, the CDR3 is TGTGCCAGCAGCTTATATCTCACAGGGGGCTATGGCTACACCTTC.

The V call is TRBV24-1, the J call TRBJ2-5, with TRBD1 matching over 9 bases. V was clipped by 2 bases and J by 4 bases; unmatched bases: 7. Germline V gene sequence: CDR1 KGHDR, CDR2 SFDVKD. CDR3 length: 16 amino acids. CDR3 DNA sequence: TGTGCCACCAGTGATTCCCACAGGGGGCATGGAGAGACCCAGTACTTC. It encodes CATSDSHRGHGETQYF.